The rows below give T cell receptor beta chains drawn from one sample of a study of T cells in Graves' hyperthyroidism and ophthalmopathy. TCRdb analysed the multiplex PCR reads with MiXCR anew, one entry per CDR3 protein. This sample has 300,000 to 450,000 distinct CDR3 sequences, with 15% to 17% found just once. The sequencing input was blood. These receptors were taken from a woman between 18 and 29 years old with Graves' hyperthyroidism that later progressed to Graves' ophthalmopathy. The CDR3 runs from the conserved cysteine through the conserved F or W. Each record gives: V gene, D gene, J gene, clone size, CDR3 protein, CDR3 DNA. A D gene is named only where the DNA matches it firmly. Size tells how often a clone was seen (once, few, many) or the class of an expanded clone, and some rows leave it out.

V: TRBV29-1; D: TRBD2; J: TRBJ2-1; size: many; CDR3: CSVKTSGHPGGEQFF; DNA: TGCAGCGTTAAGACTAGCGGGCACCCGGGAGGTGAGCAGTTCTTC
V: TRBV5-4; D: TRBD2; J: TRBJ2-5; size: few; CDR3: CASSPGTSATNQETQYF; DNA: TGTGCCAGCAGCCCCGGGACTAGCGCGACAAATCAAGAGACCCAGTACTTC
V: TRBV28; D: -; J: TRBJ2-7; size: -; CDR3: CASSSNFLREHEQYF; DNA: TGTGCCAGCAGTTCGAATTTCTTACGGGAGCACGAGCAGTACTTC
V: TRBV7-9; D: TRBD2; J: TRBJ2-7; size: many; CDR3: CASSLVLLAGSSYEQYF; DNA: TGTGCCAGCAGCTTAGTCCTACTAGCGGGTAGCTCCTACGAGCAGTACTTC
V: TRBV4-2; D: -; J: TRBJ2-3; size: few; CDR3: CASSPRGEGHTDTQYF; DNA: TGTGCCAGCAGCCCCAGGGGGGAGGGCCACACAGATACGCAGTATTTT
V: TRBV6-1; D: TRBD1; J: TRBJ2-1; size: -; CDR3: CASSPDREWDNEQFF; DNA: TGTGCCAGCAGCCCCGACAGGGAGTGGGACAATGAGCAGTTCTTC
V: TRBV2; D: -; J: TRBJ2-2; size: many; CDR3: CASSFERGTGELFF; DNA: TGTGCCAGCAGTTTCGAGAGGGGGACCGGGGAGCTGTTTTTT
V: TRBV2; D: -; J: TRBJ1-5; size: many; CDR3: CASSPWGNQPQHF; DNA: TGTGCCAGCAGTCCCTGGGGGAATCAGCCCCAGCATTTT
V: TRBV7-9; D: TRBD1; J: TRBJ1-6; size: few; CDR3: CASSGQGSNSPLHF; DNA: TGTGCCAGCTCCGGACAGGGCTCAAATTCACCCCTCCACTTT
V: TRBV7-8; D: TRBD1; J: TRBJ1-6; size: many; CDR3: CASSPRQGTDSPLHF; DNA: TGTGCCAGCAGCCCACGACAGGGGACAGATTCACCCCTCCACTTT
V: TRBV6-2/TRBV6-3; D: -; J: TRBJ2-5; size: many; CDR3: CASSYPTGQTRETQYF; DNA: TGTGCCAGCAGTTACCCCACTGGGCAGACACGTGAGACCCAGTACTTC
V: TRBV6-1; D: -; J: TRBJ1-1; size: many; CDR3: CASSTHRRHETEAFF; DNA: TGTGCCAGCAGTACGCACAGGAGGCATGAGACTGAAGCTTTCTTT
V: TRBV28; D: -; J: TRBJ2-6; size: few; CDR3: CASSLPLNSGANVLTF; DNA: TGTGCCAGCAGTTTACCCTTGAACTCTGGGGCCAACGTCCTGACTTTC
V: TRBV6-1; D: -; J: TRBJ2-7; size: many; CDR3: CASSRDFPYEQYF; DNA: TGTGCCAGCAGCCGCGACTTTCCCTACGAGCAGTACTTC
V: TRBV2; D: -; J: TRBJ2-5; size: many; CDR3: CASMGTRRTQYF; DNA: TGTGCCAGCATGGGGACACGACGGACCCAGTACTTC
V: TRBV28; D: TRBD1; J: TRBJ2-1; size: few; CDR3: CASSLGDSSRNEQFF; DNA: TGTGCCAGCAGTTTGGGGGACAGCAGTCGCAATGAGCAGTTCTTC
V: TRBV5-1; D: TRBD1; J: TRBJ2-2; size: few; CDR3: CASTEQGAPTGELFF; DNA: TGCGCCAGCACCGAACAGGGGGCTCCCACCGGGGAGCTGTTTTTT
V: TRBV10-3; D: -; J: TRBJ1-3; size: few; CDR3: CAISEDGRSGNTIYF; DNA: TGTGCCATCAGTGAAGATGGGCGCTCTGGAAACACCATATATTTT
V: TRBV3-1; D: TRBD2; J: TRBJ2-2; size: -; CDR3: CASSQGLALSGELFF; DNA: TGTGCCAGCAGCCAGGGACTAGCCCTCTCCGGGGAGCTGTTTTTT
V: TRBV20-1; D: -; J: TRBJ2-5; size: many; CDR3: CSARDEGGGWYF; DNA: TGCAGTGCTAGAGATGAAGGGGGAGGTTGGTACTTC
V: TRBV7-9; D: TRBD2; J: TRBJ2-3; size: many; CDR3: CASSPGTSRDTQYF; DNA: TGTGCCAGCAGCCCGGGGACTAGCAGAGATACGCAGTATTTT
V: TRBV5-4; D: -; J: TRBJ1-3; size: -; CDR3: CASSFDGSSGNTIYF; DNA: TGTGCCAGCAGCTTTGACGGCAGCTCTGGAAACACCATATATTTT
V: TRBV12-3/TRBV12-4; D: TRBD2; J: TRBJ2-7; size: -; CDR3: CASSGLAESYEQYF; DNA: TGTGCCAGCAGTGGACTAGCGGAGTCCTACGAGCAGTACTTC
V: TRBV29-1; D: -; J: TRBJ2-7; size: many; CDR3: CSVGQGPTNEQYF; DNA: TGCAGCGTTGGTCAGGGGCCGACCAACGAGCAGTACTTC
V: TRBV18; D: -; J: TRBJ2-5; size: few; CDR3: CASLPTGTLQETQYF; DNA: TGTGCCAGCTTACCTACCGGGACACTCCAAGAGACCCAGTACTTC
V: TRBV6-5; D: -; J: TRBJ2-7; size: few; CDR3: CASSSRGQGSYEQYF; DNA: TGTGCCAGCAGTTCCAGGGGCCAAGGGAGCTACGAGCAGTACTTC
V: TRBV29-1; D: -; J: TRBJ2-5; size: -; CDR3: CSGTRESQYF; DNA: TGCAGCGGAACACGAGAGAGCCAGTACTTC
V: TRBV19; D: TRBD1; J: TRBJ1-5; size: -; CDR3: CASSTDRGVQPQHF; DNA: TGTGCCAGTAGTACAGACAGGGGCGTTCAGCCCCAGCATTTT
V: TRBV28; D: -; J: TRBJ2-7; size: -; CDR3: CASSTDYEQYF; DNA: TGTGCCAGCAGCACAGACTACGAGCAGTACTTC
V: TRBV20-1; D: TRBD2; J: TRBJ2-7; size: many; CDR3: CSALRRLAGLTHYEQYF; DNA: TGCAGTGCCCTACGTAGACTAGCGGGATTAACCCACTACGAGCAGTACTTC
V: TRBV20-1; D: -; J: TRBJ2-2; size: -; CDR3: CSARGGGSETGELFF; DNA: TGCAGTGCTAGAGGTGGGGGATCTGAAACCGGGGAGCTGTTTTTT
V: TRBV28; D: TRBD1; J: TRBJ1-2; size: -; CDR3: CASSSGQASDGYTF; DNA: TGTGCCAGCAGTTCGGGACAGGCATCGGATGGCTACACCTTC
V: TRBV6-2/TRBV6-3; D: -; J: TRBJ2-1; size: -; CDR3: CASSYSRGRVRYNEQFF; DNA: TGTGCCAGCAGTTACTCGAGAGGTCGGGTCAGGTACAATGAGCAGTTCTTC
V: TRBV10-3; D: TRBD2; J: TRBJ2-1; size: -; CDR3: CASSDSGLANEQFF; DNA: TGTGCCAGCAGTGACTCCGGACTAGCGAATGAGCAGTTCTTC
V: TRBV7-9; D: TRBD1; J: TRBJ2-1; size: many; CDR3: CASRQIPGQGDNEQFF; DNA: TGTGCCAGCAGACAAATTCCGGGACAGGGGGACAATGAGCAGTTCTTC
V: TRBV2; D: -; J: TRBJ1-1; size: many; CDR3: CASRTMVWEMNTEAFF; DNA: TGTGCCAGCCGGACAATGGTATGGGAGATGAACACTGAAGCTTTCTTT
V: TRBV30; D: TRBD2; J: TRBJ2-7; size: many; CDR3: CAWSDSGRSYEQYF; DNA: TGTGCCTGGAGCGATAGCGGGAGATCCTACGAGCAGTACTTC
V: TRBV7-8; D: TRBD1; J: TRBJ2-2; size: -; CDR3: CASSFSQGSGELFF; DNA: TGTGCCAGCAGCTTTTCACAGGGGTCCGGGGAGCTGTTTTTT
V: TRBV4-3; D: -; J: TRBJ2-7; size: many; CDR3: CASSQAGEGESSYEQYF; DNA: TGCGCCAGCAGCCAAGCAGGCGAGGGGGAGAGCTCCTACGAGCAGTACTTC
V: TRBV6-1; D: -; J: TRBJ1-5; size: many; CDR3: CASSVLGGSNQPQHF; DNA: TGTGCCAGCAGTGTCCTGGGTGGGAGCAATCAGCCCCAGCATTTT
V: TRBV15; D: -; J: TRBJ2-5; size: few; CDR3: CATSRDRLPQETQYF; DNA: TGTGCCACCAGCAGAGATCGACTACCCCAAGAGACCCAGTACTTC
V: TRBV19; D: -; J: TRBJ2-5; size: -; CDR3: CASSIGGALQETQYF; DNA: TGTGCCAGTAGTATAGGGGGAGCCCTCCAAGAGACCCAGTACTTC
V: TRBV28; D: TRBD1; J: TRBJ1-2; size: many; CDR3: CASRFSGGSGYTF; DNA: TGTGCCAGCAGATTCTCAGGGGGCAGTGGCTACACCTTC
V: TRBV5-1; D: TRBD2; J: TRBJ2-7; size: many; CDR3: CASSPSGRYEQYF; DNA: TGCGCCAGCAGCCCTAGCGGGAGATACGAGCAGTACTTC
V: TRBV2; D: -; J: TRBJ2-7; size: -; CDR3: CASSESGPRQYF; DNA: TGTGCCAGCAGTGAATCCGGTCCGCGGCAGTACTTC
V: TRBV27; D: -; J: TRBJ2-2; size: -; CDR3: CASSFEGVDTGELFF; DNA: TGTGCCAGCAGTTTTGAGGGAGTGGACACCGGGGAGCTGTTTTTT
V: TRBV20-1; D: -; J: TRBJ2-1; size: -; CDR3: CSANLAGLTYNEQFF; DNA: TGCAGTGCTAACCTAGCTGGGCTTACCTACAATGAGCAGTTCTTC
V: TRBV2; D: TRBD2; J: TRBJ2-3; size: many; CDR3: CASSEERGLAGVDTQYF; DNA: TGTGCCAGCAGTGAAGAGAGGGGACTAGCGGGAGTGGATACGCAGTATTTT
V: TRBV6-2/TRBV6-3; D: TRBD2; J: TRBJ2-1; size: many; CDR3: CASSPTSGIYNEQFF; DNA: TGTGCCAGCAGTCCTACTAGCGGGATATACAATGAGCAGTTCTTC
V: TRBV18; D: TRBD1; J: TRBJ2-2; size: few; CDR3: CASSPPGQVNTGELFF; DNA: TGTGCCAGCTCACCTCCGGGACAGGTTAACACCGGGGAGCTGTTTTTT
V: TRBV28; D: -; J: TRBJ2-3; size: -; CDR3: CASSLADRITDTQYF; DNA: TGTGCCAGCAGTTTAGCAGACAGAATCACAGATACGCAGTATTTT
V: TRBV6-1; D: -; J: TRBJ1-5; size: many; CDR3: CASSYDTGQPQHF; DNA: TGTGCCAGCAGTTACGACACGGGGCAGCCCCAGCATTTT
V: TRBV5-1; D: TRBD1; J: TRBJ2-7; size: many; CDR3: CASSLGGTGGNEQYF; DNA: TGCGCCAGCAGCTTGGGAGGGACAGGGGGAAACGAGCAGTACTTC